This paragraph covers one T cell receptor beta chain sequence. Its antigen is unidentified. Germline CDR1 is SNHLY and CDR2 is FYNNEI. There are 15 residues in the CDR3. With 3 bases removed from V and 0 bases from J, the gap between germline ends came to 9 bases. In the study's own analysis: Quality scores were absent from the junction-only immunoSEQ sequences, so filtering differed. The method was immunoSEQ multiplex PCR; TCRdb's version includes in-frame clones alone and lacks a portion of them. V, J and clone size are taken as reported in that table, and D and trimming were inferred from the DNA itself. The data hold about 2 million clones, with over 85% observed a single time. This entry is derived from a study of shared clonotypes between healthy human individuals. About the research overall: CD8 memory received one plate per donor, CD8 naive two, CD4 memory three and CD4 naive three. Findings and limits, study-wide: With few donors, the genetic and exposure-history diversity represented was limited.

Positive CCR7 selection of CD45RO-negative cells yielded the naive CD8 cells, and terminally differentiated effector memory CD45RA+ cells were excluded. Nashville, Tennessee was home to all donors, each a Caucasian adult. V gene TRBV2 combines with J gene TRBJ2-4, with D maybe TRBD2 (6 bases). This sequence was found in a man in his late teens or twenties in good health. The sequencing sample was made of naive CD8+ T cells sorted from blood. The CDR3, as DNA: TGTGCCAGCAGTGATGGAGGGCAAGCCAAAAACATTCAGTACTTC. Translation gives CASSDGGQAKNIQYF.